Shown below are 21 T cell receptor beta chains from a single sample sequenced in a study of T cell repertoires in cytomegalovirus infection. One entry per CDR3 protein, called by TCRdb with MiXCR from the reads. Of 50,000 or so distinct CDR3 sequences in the sample, around 18% were seen once. These receptors' antigens are unknown. Sequenced here: CD8+ T cells from cultured PBMCs, sampled from culture after CMV antigen stimulation. The receptors stem from a human donor in good health (CMV status not recorded). Some clones in this sample may be carry-over from other donors' samples.

The J gene is TRBJ1-5, the V gene TRBV6-2 or TRBV6-3; D is perhaps TRBD1 (5 bases). The V gene lost 2 bases and the J gene lost 0 bases, with 8 bases spanning the gap. The CDR3 consists of 15 residues. Germline lookup yields CDR1 MNHEY and CDR2 SVGEGT. CDR3 nucleotide sequence: TGTGCCAGCAGTTACGACAGCTTTAGCAATCAGCCCCAGCATTTT. Translating it yields CASSYDSFSNQPQHF.

This clonotype has only a few counts. V is TRBV6-2 or TRBV6-3 and J is TRBJ2-3; D unclear. CDR3 size: 14 residues. Germline V gene lookup returns CDR1 MNHEY and CDR2 SVGEGT. V lost 4 bases and J lost 3, with 11 bases in between. The CDR3 DNA follows: TGTGCCAGCAGTTCCCTTCTCAGGACAGATACGCAGTATTTT. Translation: CASSSLLRTDTQYF.

The chain couples TRBV7-9 to TRBJ2-5; possibly TRBD1 or TRBD2 for D (5 bases each). The CDR3 has 14 amino acids. Germline V lookup: CDR1 SEHNR, CDR2 FQNEAQ (reference sequence). With 4 bases removed from V and 3 bases from J, the gap between germline ends came to 12 bases. This CDR3 is CASSSGTREETQYF. CDR3 bases: TGTGCCAGCAGCTCTGGGACGCGAGAAGAGACCCAGTACTTC.

This clonotype was detected only a few times. V usage is TRBV7-2 and J usage is TRBJ2-7, with D uncertain. V was pared by 5 bases and J by 3 bases, with 14 bases between. This CDR3 comprises 14 residues. Germline lookup yields CDR1 SGHTA and CDR2 FQGNSA. The CDR3 is CASSPGPASYEQYF. As DNA, the CDR3 is TGTGCCAGCAGCCCGGGCCCTGCCAGCTACGAGCAGTACTTC.

This clonotype was seen a handful of times. The CDR3 protein is CASSPTSGAQTYEQYF. DNA of the CDR3: TGTGCCAGCAGCCCGACTAGCGGGGCACAAACCTACGAGCAGTACTTC. The rearrangement joins TRBV7-9 to TRBJ2-7; TRBD2 aligns across 11 bases. The CDR3 totals 16 residues. From germline, CDR1 is SEHNR and CDR2 FQNEAQ (reference sequence). V shed 5 bases and J 2 bases; nucleotides not matched to a gene: 8. Variable domain in full (rest from reference TRBV7-9 and TRBJ2-7): DTGVSQNPRHKITKRGQNVTFRCDPISEHNRLYWYRQTLGQGPEFLTYFQNEAQLEKSRLLSDRFSAERPKGSFSTLEIQRTEQGDSAMYLCASSPTSGAQTYEQYFGPGTRLTVT.

V gene TRBV5-5 combines with J gene TRBJ2-7; unclear D gene. The CDR3 contains 14 residues. Deletions cut 1 base from V and 3 bases from J, with 11 bases between. CDR1 and CDR2 from the germline V gene are SGHKS and YYEKEE (reference sequence). CDR3 sequence (DNA): TGTGCCAGCAGCTTGTCACAGAAGAACTACGAGCAGTACTTC. It translates to CASSLSQKNYEQYF.

This clonotype was observed a few times. The genes are TRBV7-2 and TRBJ2-7; TRBD1 is a possible D gene (6 bases). The CDR3 is 14 amino acids. Germline V lookup: CDR1 SGHTA, CDR2 FQGNSA. The germline V and J ends were trimmed by 3 bases and 1 base, with 10 bases remaining between them. Written as DNA, the CDR3 is TGTGCCAGCAGCTTCATAGGGGGATCCTACGAGCAGTACTTC. This gives the protein CASSFIGGSYEQYF.

This clonotype was detected only a few times. J is TRBJ1-5 and V is TRBV7-2; 8 bases are shared with TRBD1. The CDR3 runs 16 residues. Per germline, CDR1 SGHTA and CDR2 FQGNSA. Losses at the gene ends were 5 bases for V and 9 bases for J; bases not matched to a gene: 15. The CDR3: CASSPRDRRPLLPQHF. The CDR3 DNA sequence: TGTGCCAGCAGCCCCAGGGACAGGAGGCCTTTACTGCCCCAGCATTTT.

This clonotype was observed a handful of times. This sequence joins TRBV7-8 and TRBJ2-5; D uncertain. With 3 bases removed from V and 4 bases from J, the gap between germline ends came to 12 bases. The germline CDR1 and CDR2 sequences are SGHVS and FQNEAQ. The CDR3 is 14 amino acids. DNA of the CDR3: TGTGCCAGCAGCTTTTCTAGACTCCTAGAGACCCAGTACTTC. Protein: CASSFSRLLETQYF.

This clonotype was found a few times. The gene calls are TRBV2 and TRBJ2-2; the match to TRBD2 covers 9 bases. The V gene end was trimmed by 4 bases and the J gene end by 4 bases; junction bases not matched to a gene: 7. Germline values: CDR1 SNHLY, CDR2 FYNNEI. The CDR3 is made up of 16 amino acids. The CDR3 region is CASSGSPLAGTGELFF. In nucleotides, the CDR3 is TGTGCCAGCAGTGGAAGTCCACTAGCGGGCACCGGGGAGCTGTTTTTT.

This rearrangement joins TRBV7-8 to TRBJ2-3; D may be TRBD2 (7 bases). The CDR3 totals 23 residues. V was trimmed by 5 bases and J by 6 bases, leaving 42 bases between them. CDR1 is SGHVS, CDR2 FQNEAQ, per germline. Here the CDR3 reads CASSPRAGAGRFTDTPTTDTQYF. In DNA, the CDR3 is TGTGCCAGCAGCCCTCGGGCGGGGGCCGGACGATTCACAGATACCCCCACGACGGATACGCAGTATTTT.

In its sample, this clonotype was seen a few times. V is TRBV27 and J is TRBJ2-7, with D possibly matching TRBD1 (6 bases). Germline V gene sequence: CDR1 MNHEY, CDR2 SMNVEV (reference sequence). The germline V and J ends were trimmed by 6 bases and 0 bases, with 15 bases remaining between them. The CDR3 is made up of 15 amino acids. The CDR3 region has the DNA TGTGCCAGCAGCCTGACAGGTCATAGCTCCTACGAGCAGTACTTC. It yields the protein CASSLTGHSSYEQYF.

V is TRBV7-2 and J is TRBJ2-3, with 11 nucleotides matching TRBD2. J was trimmed by 2 bases and V by 1 base; bases with no gene match: 5. Germline CDR1 reads SGHTA; CDR2 reads FQGNSA. The CDR3 is 17 residues long. The CDR3 nucleotides are TGTGCCAGCAGCTTAGGGGTAGCGGGAGGGGCCACAGATACGCAGTATTTT. Translation gives CASSLGVAGGATDTQYF.

The chain uses TRBV7-2 and TRBJ1-2; weak D call: TRBD1 (6 bases). The V end was cut by 5 bases, the J end by 4 bases, with 14 bases between. Germline V gives CDR1 SGHTA, CDR2 FQGNSA. CDR3 size: 14 residues. The CDR3 sequence: CASSGPDRIYGYTF. For the CDR3, the DNA is TGTGCCAGCAGCGGACCCGACAGGATCTATGGCTACACCTTC.

The chain links TRBV7-9 to TRBJ2-1; D remains unclear. Trimming left V 6 bases short and J 7 bases short, with 13 bases between. Germline-derived CDR1 and CDR2 are SEHNR and FQNEAQ (reference sequence). The CDR3 has 13 amino acids. The CDR3 is CASRPSFGNEQFF. CDR3 sequence (DNA): TGTGCCAGCAGACCATCTTTCGGTAATGAGCAGTTCTTC.

The CDR3 DNA is TGCAGCGTTGGGGGGTCGAGCGGTAGGGAGGCCCAGTACTTC. This translates into CSVGGSSGREAQYF. The rearrangement uses TRBV29-1 and TRBJ2-5; tentatively, D is TRBD2 (6 bases). This CDR3 spans 14 amino acids. Trimming shortened V by 4 bases and J by 9 bases, and 21 bases separated the two germline ends. Germline assignment: CDR1 SQVTM and CDR2 ANQGSEA.

This clonotype has at least ten counts. DNA of the CDR3: TGTGCCAGCAGCTCCATAGGGGACAGGACGTTCCCCCAGCATTTT. Protein product: CASSSIGDRTFPQHF. The chain joins TRBV7-2 to TRBJ1-5; 8 positions agree with TRBD1. This CDR3 is 15 amino acids long. Trimming took 4 bases from V and 10 from J; bases not matched to a gene: 12. Germline loops: CDR1 SGHTA, CDR2 FQGNSA.

About this clonotype: One end of the junction fails to match germline, which may point to a read error. V and J are TRBV6-2 or TRBV6-3 and TRBJ2-7, with 9 bases lining up with TRBD1. From germline, CDR1 is MNHEY and CDR2 SVGEGT. This CDR3 contains 14 residues. The CDR3 loop reads CDSSSDRGAYEQYF. The CDR3 nucleotides are TGTGACAGCAGTTCGGACAGGGGTGCCTACGAGCAGTACTTC.

This clonotype was seen a handful of times. This sequence joins TRBV6-2 or TRBV6-3 and TRBJ2-1; 8 bases line up with TRBD1. The CDR3 is 15 residues long. The germline CDR1 and CDR2 sequences are MNHEY and SVGEGT. The junction had 4 bases not matched to a gene; V was cut back by 3 bases and J by 3 bases. CDR3 nucleotide sequence: TGTGCCAGCAGTTATTCACAGGGGGGCTACAATGAGCAGTTCTTC. This codes for CASSYSQGGYNEQFF.

V gene TRBV7-2 combines with J gene TRBJ2-7; a possible D gene is TRBD2 (6 bases). The CDR3 sequence is 15 residues long. Per the germline V gene, CDR1 is SGHTA and CDR2 is FQGNSA. V dropped 5 bases and J dropped 3 bases, with 17 bases sitting between them. The CDR3 spells CASSPRGTLGYEQYF. CDR3 sequence (DNA): TGTGCCAGCAGCCCGCGGGGAACCCTTGGCTACGAGCAGTACTTC.

The chain couples TRBV7-2 to TRBJ2-1; D may be TRBD2 (6 bases). Trimming removed 1 base from V and 10 bases from J, with 14 bases in between. The CDR3 has 14 amino acids. Germline values: CDR1 SGHTA, CDR2 FQGNSA. The CDR3 protein is CASSLVSSGVEQFF. In nucleotides, the CDR3 is TGTGCCAGCAGCTTAGTGTCCTCGGGAGTGGAGCAGTTCTTC. Based on the CDR3 plus reference TRBV7-2 and TRBJ2-1, the full variable domain is GAGVSQSPSNKVTEKGKDVELRCDPISGHTALYWYRQSLGQGLEFLIYFQGNSAPDKSGLPSDRFSAERTGGSVSTLTIQRTQQEDSAVYLCASSLVSSGVEQFFGPGTRLTVL.